The entry below gives a single T cell receptor (beta chain) sequence along with its context. Its cognate antigen is unknown. Profiling relied on immunoSEQ multiplex PCR, and the TCRdb table lists in-frame clones only, not all of them. The table records around 15,000 clones, around 80% of them present only once. This sample stems from a study of Tregs in tolerant kidney transplant recipients. Findings of the study overall: Some patients' samples used different primers over time, so nucleotide sequences weren't comparable. Donor-specific Treg expansion exceeded global Treg expansion in tolerant patients, suggesting antigen drive.

The CDR3 loop spans 14 amino acids. The V gene lost 3 bases and the J gene lost 1 base, with 9 bases spanning the gap. Looked up from germline, CDR1 is ENHRY and CDR2 is SYGVKD. The chain has TRBV10-3 and TRBJ1-1, with D maybe TRBD1 (5 bases). The TCR comes from a human donor who received a combined kidney and bone marrow transplant. The sequencing here drew on Tregs from blood, taken before the transplant. The CDR3 reads CAISDGGKNTEAFF. DNA of the CDR3: TGTGCCATCAGTGATGGGGGGAAGAACACTGAAGCTTTCTTT.